This T cell receptor (beta chain) is from a study of blood T cell repertoires in COVID-19. V gave up 5 bases and J gave up 2 bases; unmatched junction bases: 8. The CDR3 totals 16 residues. Germline lookup yields CDR1 ENHRY and CDR2 SYGVKD. Data came from immunoSEQ multiplex PCR; TCRdb stores just in-frame clones and leaves some out. The table includes about 150,000 clones, roughly 88% detected once. Sequenced: PBMCs or T cells enriched from blood (not recorded which). The clonotype originates from a woman in her thirties with acute COVID-19. The gene calls are TRBV10-3 and TRBJ2-3; 9 bases agree with TRBD2. The CDR3 DNA is TGTGCCATCAGTACCCTTCTAGCGGGAAACACAGATACGCAGTATTTT. Amino acids: CAISTLLAGNTDTQYF.